This T cell receptor (beta chain) was captured by sequencing in a study of spatial heterogeneity in lung cancer (dated by TCRdb to about 2019). With respect to the entire study: Beta-chain transcripts were consistently detected in greater numbers than alpha-chain transcripts, which likely reflected higher beta-chain transcript abundance. A strong correlation was found between TCR transcript counts in tumor regions and a T cell transcriptional module score from matched bulk RNA-seq. In the raw uncorrected reads, each unique combination of TCR and UMI appeared on average more than ten times. TCR alpha and beta repertoires were quantitatively compared across multiple tumor regions, matched nontumor lung and blood in non-small cell lung cancer. Nonsynonymous mutation counts, determined by whole-exome sequencing of tumor tissue, were related to features of the TCR repertoire. At surgery, hundreds of tumor regions, 61 to 75 matched nontumor lung samples and a few dozen PBMC samples were TCR-sequenced for both alpha and beta chains.

This clonotype appeared many times. Which antigen it targets is not known. There are no base qualities to consult, and no much larger clone falls within one base. Explained via the paper, the time point label denotes: sample taken at primary tumor resection. The donors were some 70 patients from the lung TRACERx cohort who had early-stage, untreated non-small cell lung cancer. TCR sequencing used whole RNA extracted from tumor and nontumor lung tissue, or from cryopreserved PBMC samples, without cell sorting. Only patients with enough RNA available from two or more tumor regions were chosen for TCR sequencing. Tumor and adjacent nontumor lung specimens were reviewed by a lung pathologist before selection. The research as a whole found: The count of ubiquitous expanded TCRs correlated with the count of ubiquitous nonsynonymous mutations, and the count of regional expanded TCRs correlated with the count of regional nonsynonymous mutations. A correlation was observed between the number of expanded intratumoral alpha and beta TCRs and the tumor nonsynonymous mutation count. Additional single-cell paired TCR alpha and beta sequencing was considered necessary to confirm, at a functional level, the hypothesis that regional TCRs recognize regional mutations. TCR-seq was estimated to cover only around 6.4% of tumor T cells for alpha chains and 13% for beta chains.

As encoded in the germline V gene, CDR1 is KGHDR while CDR2 is SFDVKD. Its CDR3 holds 13 amino acids, cysteine through phenylalanine. CDR3 DNA is the only sequence kept; it has 39 bases, read in frame from the first base. At the junction V is shortened by 5 bases and J by 3 bases; bases outside the gene matches: 2. The protocol used for the library was 5' RACE. Sequencing used a NextSeq 500. In the TCR library protocol, a unique molecular identifier was attached to each TCR cDNA molecule so that PCR and sequencing errors could be corrected. Processing in the source paper ran as follows. TCR identification, UMI-based error correction and CDR3 extraction were performed with Decombinator tools. Expanded TCRs were defined as those above a frequency of 2 per 1,000, corresponding to the top 1% of the tumor frequency distribution. Expanded tumor TCRs were classed as regional if statistically deemed absent (corrected P<0.05) from at least one tumor region, otherwise ubiquitous. Renyi diversity was computed with the R vegan package after each repertoire had been subsampled 100 times to 5,000 TCRs. To build CDR3 similarity networks, amino acid triplet string-kernel similarity was used, and CDR3s were connected when their pairwise similarity was above 0.82. TCRdb applied fastp at Q25 and MiXCR to the public reads, then kept only in-frame beta chains. Rows with one shared CDR3 protein collapse into an entry with the most common genes and DNA. The V and J calls and clone size come from TCRdb's table, not from the authors' own analysis. Within this sample are roughly 5,000 distinct CDR3 sequences, with about 8.4% of them counted one time only. Together, the top ten hold 32% of the sample.

The TCR comes from a female donor with early-stage non-small cell lung cancer. In this chain, TRBV24-1 is recombined with TRBJ2-5; TRBD1 matches 7 bases in the middle. Source: lung tumor tissue, taken at surgery. This receptor carries the CDR3 CATSGDREETQYF. The DNA sequence is TGTGCCACCAGTGGAGACAGGGAAGAGACCCAGTACTTC.